This T cell receptor (beta chain) originates from a study of OX40 agonist ivuxolimab in advanced cancers. The repertoire was sequenced with immunoSEQ multiplex PCR; TCRdb's copy has only in-frame clones and lacks some. The data show more than 25,000 clones, approximately 83% seen once. Trimming at V came to 7 bases and at J to 5 bases, leaving 8 bases not matched to a gene. This CDR3 has 14 residues. CDR1 is LNHDA and CDR2 is SQIVND in the germline V gene (reference sequence). This clonotype was sampled from an adult with an advanced solid tumor such as melanoma, head and neck, liver or kidney cancer. Sequenced here: CD4+ or CD8+ T cells sorted from blood, sampled in a trial of the OX40 agonist ivuxolimab. V is TRBV19 and J is TRBJ1-1; 9 bases map to TRBD1. Here the CDR3 reads CASTLGGQGTEAFF. Written as DNA, the CDR3 is TGTGCCAGTACTCTTGGGGGACAGGGAACTGAAGCTTTCTTT. The entire variable domain, with the rest obtained from reference TRBV19 and TRBJ1-1, is as follows: DGGITQSPKYLFRKEGQNVTLSCEQNLNHDAMYWYRQDPGQGLRLIYYSQIVNDFQKGDIAEGYSVSREKKESFPLTVTSAQKNPTAFYLCASTLGGQGTEAFFGQGTRLTVV.